One sample yielded the 32 T cell receptor beta chains listed below, sequenced in a study of blood T cells in healthy people across ages. A sample-barcoded 5' primer and a J-beta primer mix were used in a second PCR of roughly 6 to 11 cycles. Via MiXCR, TCRdb re-called the 5' RACE reads, giving one row per CDR3 protein. This table has fewer than 600,000 distinct CDR3 sequences, approximately 26% appearing once. This sample was also put to use in a study of T cells of mothers and their children.

The sample comprised blood. The receptors originated from a boy aged 2 to 10 in good health.

This rearrangement joins TRBV20-1 to TRBJ2-3, with 7 positions matching TRBD2. CDR1 and CDR2 from the germline V gene are DFQATT and SNEGSKA (reference sequence). V shed 0 bases and J 5 bases; nucleotides not matched to a gene: 8. The CDR3 consists of 15 residues. In DNA form, the CDR3 reads TGCAGTGCTAGAGATCTAAGCGGGAATATAGATACGCAGTATTTT. Translated, it gives CSARDLSGNIDTQYF.

This clonotype has a handful of counts. The chain joins TRBV11-2 to TRBJ1-2; a possible D gene is TRBD1 (6 bases). V lost 2 bases, J lost 2 bases, and 12 bases lay in between. There are 15 residues in the CDR3. The germline gives CDR1 SGHAT, CDR2 FQNNGV. This CDR3 is CASSLFITGNYGYTF. The CDR3 coding sequence is TGTGCCAGCAGCTTATTTATTACAGGGAACTATGGCTACACCTTC.

This clonotype came up once. The J gene is TRBJ1-1, the V gene TRBV30, with a possible D match to TRBD1 (5 bases). The CDR3 consists of 13 residues. V lost 0 bases to trimming and J lost 3 bases, with 8 bases between them. The germline gives CDR1 GTSNPN, CDR2 SVGIG (reference sequence). The CDR3 bases are TGTGCCTGGAGTGTAGGGGACTACACTGAAGCTTTCTTT. It yields the protein CAWSVGDYTEAFF.

The table lists this clonotype with a few counts. Relative to the germline gene, one junction end is altered; a read error may explain this. CDR3 amino acids: CASSFPQSNEQSF. The DNA of the CDR3 is TGTGCCAGCAGCTTTCCCCAGAGCAATGAGCAGTCATTC. V is TRBV7-9 and J is TRBJ2-5, with D hard to call. The CDR3 is 13 amino acids. Germline V gene sequence: CDR1 SEHNR, CDR2 FQNEAQ (reference sequence).

This chain joins TRBV29-1 and TRBJ2-5; weak D call: TRBD1 (6 bases). Germline lookup yields CDR1 SQVTM and CDR2 ANQGSEA. V lost 6 bases to trimming and J lost 7 bases, with 24 bases between them. The CDR3 covers 15 residues. CDR3: CSVSYRTAPLGTQYF. The CDR3 DNA reads as TGCAGCGTAAGCTACCGGACAGCCCCCCTGGGGACCCAGTACTTC.

This clonotype was seen a single time. The chain uses TRBV27 and TRBJ2-3; TRBD2 agrees at 10 bases. The CDR3 sequence is 16 residues long. Germline values: CDR1 MNHEY, CDR2 SMNVEV (reference sequence). The ends lost 4 bases at V and 2 bases at J; junction bases unmatched: 6. The DNA of the CDR3 is TGTGCCAGCAGTTCCCCCACTAGCGGGAACACAGATACGCAGTATTTT. It specifies CASSSPTSGNTDTQYF.

The chain combines TRBV6-5 with TRBJ2-2; no clear D gene. The germline CDR1 and CDR2 sequences are MNHEY and SVGAGI. The V end lost 5 bases, the J end lost 6 bases, and 7 bases lay between the germline ends. The CDR3 has 12 residues. In nucleotides, the CDR3 is TGTGCCAGCAGTCGACCGGCCGGGGAGCTGTTTTTT. This gives the protein CASSRPAGELFF.

The genes are TRBV9 and TRBJ2-7; D unresolved. This CDR3 comprises 14 residues. Germline CDR1 is SGDLS and CDR2 is YYNGEE. Trimming pared 0 bases from V and 3 bases from J, leaving 10 bases between. CDR3 DNA sequence: TGTGCCAGCAGCGTAGACCGGGCGAACTACGAGCAGTACTTC. Translating gives CASSVDRANYEQYF.

The chain couples TRBV30 to TRBJ1-1; a possible D gene is TRBD1 (5 bases). This CDR3 comprises 13 residues. Trimming shortened V by 7 bases and J by 5 bases, and 17 bases separated the two germline ends. Germline assignment: CDR1 GTSNPN and CDR2 SVGIG (reference sequence). The CDR3 protein is CAFTRGIETEAFF. The CDR3, as DNA: TGTGCCTTTACACGGGGGATAGAAACTGAAGCTTTCTTT.

The V call is TRBV2, the J call TRBJ2-7; 16 nucleotides align to TRBD2. In germline, CDR1 is SNHLY, CDR2 FYNNEI. Trimming at V came to 3 bases and at J to 1 base, leaving 0 bases not matched to a gene. CDR3 size: 16 residues. CDR3 region: CASSEGLAGGSYEQYF. Here the CDR3 DNA reads TGTGCCAGCAGTGAGGGACTAGCGGGAGGGTCCTACGAGCAGTACTTC.

The V gene is TRBV19, the J gene TRBJ1-2, with D hard to call. CDR1 LNHDA and CDR2 SQIVND come from the germline V gene (reference sequence). Trimming pared 1 base from V and 12 bases from J, leaving 12 bases between. The CDR3 is 12 amino acids. The CDR3 region has the DNA TGTGCCAGTAGTATAGGACCGGATCGCAACACCTTC. Protein product: CASSIGPDRNTF.

The chain links TRBV6-5 to TRBJ2-1, with unresolved D. Trimming removed 2 bases at V and 2 bases at J, with 7 bases between. The CDR3 covers 14 residues. Germline V gene sequence: CDR1 MNHEY, CDR2 SVGAGI. As DNA, the CDR3 is TGTGCCAGCAGTTACGACGGACCCTACAATGAGCAGTTCTTC. It yields the protein CASSYDGPYNEQFF.

The chain links TRBV7-9 to TRBJ2-2; 10 positions match TRBD2. The CDR3 is made up of 16 amino acids. V shed 2 bases, J shed 5 bases, and the junction held 5 bases outside the gene matches. Germline CDR1 is SEHNR and CDR2 is FQNEAQ (reference sequence). CDR3 coding DNA: TGTGCCAGCAGCTTATCTGCTAGCGGGAGTACCGGGGAGCTGTTTTTT. This gives the protein CASSLSASGSTGELFF.

CDR3 in DNA: TGTGCCAGCAGCTTGCACGGACCGTCTAATTCACCCCTCCACTTT. Residues: CASSLHGPSNSPLHF. The chain combines TRBV7-2 with TRBJ1-6; no reliable D call. The CDR3 loop spans 15 amino acids. Germline CDR1 SGHTA, CDR2 FQGNSA. V was trimmed by 3 bases and J by 6 bases, leaving 12 bases between them.

This sequence joins TRBV7-8 and TRBJ2-2; D not certain. The CDR3 covers 14 residues. Trimming pared 5 bases from V and 7 bases from J, leaving 14 bases between. Looked up from germline, CDR1 is SGHVS and CDR2 is FQNEAQ. The CDR3 nucleotides are TGTGCCAGCAGCCGATCCGCCAAAGGCGGGGAGCTGTTTTTT. As protein: CASSRSAKGGELFF.

This clonotype was seen more than once but under ten times. The chain joins TRBV6-1 to TRBJ1-1; unclear D gene. The CDR3 totals 14 residues. V was trimmed by 10 bases and J by 1 base, leaving 16 bases between them. Germline V gene data show CDR1 as MNHNS and CDR2 as SASEGT. The CDR3 loop reads CATYRPLQNTEAFF. The DNA of the CDR3 is TGTGCCACCTACAGACCCCTACAGAACACTGAAGCTTTCTTT.

J is TRBJ1-1 and V is TRBV29-1; D not resolved. Trimming removed 0 bases at V and 4 bases at J, with 15 bases between. Germline values: CDR1 SQVTM, CDR2 ANQGSEA. This CDR3 region has 15 residues. CDR3 residues: CSVEDPPPRGTEAFF. For the CDR3, the DNA is TGCAGCGTTGAAGATCCCCCGCCCCGAGGCACTGAAGCTTTCTTT. Full variable domain (outside the CDR3, taken from reference TRBV29-1 and TRBJ1-1): SAVISQKPSRDICQRGTSLTIQCQVDSQVTMMFWYRQQPGQSLTLIATANQGSEATYESGFVIDKFPISRPNLTFSTLTVSNMSPEDSSIYLCSVEDPPPRGTEAFFGQGTRLTVV.

This chain connects TRBV14 to TRBJ2-5; possible D gene TRBD2, 5 bases. V was clipped by 3 bases and J by 4 bases, with 18 bases between them. The CDR3 is 16 residues long. CDR1 is SGHDN, CDR2 FVKESK, per germline. Here the CDR3 reads CASSHLSWRVRETQYF. The CDR3 nucleotides are TGTGCCAGCAGCCACCTATCATGGCGGGTACGAGAGACCCAGTACTTC.

The table lists this clonotype with a few counts. The V and J genes are TRBV7-2 and TRBJ2-4; 8 bases are shared with TRBD2. The CDR3 spans 18 residues. The V gene end was trimmed by 0 bases and the J gene end by 0 bases; junction bases not matched to a gene: 7. Germline V lookup: CDR1 SGHTA, CDR2 FQGNSA. CDR3 loop: CASSLALAGPLAKNIQYF. The DNA for the CDR3 is TGTGCCAGCAGCTTAGCATTAGCGGGGCCCTTAGCCAAAAACATTCAGTACTTC.

J is TRBJ2-7 and V is TRBV28; no clear D gene. Germline V gene lookup returns CDR1 MDHEN and CDR2 SYDVKM. The ends were cut back, 6 bases at V and 7 bases at J, with 13 bases in the middle. The CDR3 covers 12 residues. The CDR3 DNA sequence: TGTGCCAGCAGCTTGGAACAGCCAGAGCAGTACTTC. Amino acids: CASSLEQPEQYF.

This chain connects TRBV6-2 or TRBV6-3 to TRBJ2-5; a possible D gene is TRBD2 (7 bases). V lost 6 bases to trimming and J lost 1 base, with 15 bases between them. The CDR3 consists of 15 residues. CDR1 and CDR2 from the germline V gene are MNHEY and SVGEGT. CDR3 in amino acids: CASRASGGLQETQYF. In nucleotides, the CDR3 is TGTGCCAGCAGGGCCTCGGGGGGCCTCCAAGAGACCCAGTACTTC.

This clonotype has more than one count but fewer than ten. The chain is built from TRBV11-2 and TRBJ2-1; D gene ambiguous. The V gene's germline CDR1 is SGHAT and CDR2 FQNNGV. V was cut by 5 bases and J by 5 bases, with 16 bases left in between. The CDR3 loop spans 15 amino acids. DNA for the CDR3: TGTGCCAGCAGCACGCCCGGGCCGACTGACAATGAGCAGTTCTTC. It encodes CASSTPGPTDNEQFF.

This clonotype was counted between two and nine times. The chain has TRBV5-1 and TRBJ2-5, with D possibly being TRBD1 (6 bases). The end of the DNA fits TRBJ2-7 better, so the J call may be wrong. CDR3 size: 18 residues. From germline, CDR1 is SGHRS and CDR2 YFSETQ. CDR3 DNA sequence: TGCGCCAGCAGCTCGGGATCCCTCCGAGTCAGGGGAGTTTACGAGCAGTACTTC. This sequence encodes CASSSGSLRVRGVYEQYF.

This clonotype turned up a few times. This chain connects TRBV5-1 to TRBJ1-4; TRBD1 might be the D (6 bases). Trimming cost V 0 bases and J 0 bases, with 6 bases left between them. The germline gives CDR1 SGHRS, CDR2 YFSETQ. The CDR3 runs 15 residues. CDR3 bases: TGCGCCAGCAGCTTGGAGGGGGCAACTAATGAAAAACTGTTTTTT. This sequence encodes CASSLEGATNEKLFF.

The chain recombines TRBV29-1 with TRBJ2-5; TRBD1 or TRBD2 may be the D gene (5 bases each). Germline values: CDR1 SQVTM, CDR2 ANQGSEA. The CDR3 runs 12 residues. V lost 4 bases to trimming and J lost 5 bases, with 11 bases between them. This chain's CDR3 is CSVAMWDETQYF. The DNA for the CDR3 is TGCAGCGTTGCAATGTGGGACGAGACCCAGTACTTC.

This clonotype was recorded a few times. The rearrangement links TRBV7-2 to TRBJ1-4, with D perhaps matching TRBD1 (6 bases). CDR3 length: 16 amino acids. Trimming pared 1 base from V and 7 bases from J, leaving 16 bases between. Germline lookup yields CDR1 SGHTA and CDR2 FQGNSA. CDR3 sequence: CASSLGRGQGSEKLFF. The CDR3 DNA sequence: TGTGCCAGCAGCTTAGGGCGGGGGCAGGGGAGTGAAAAACTGTTTTTT.

The chain uses TRBV5-1 and TRBJ2-2, with 14 bases fitting TRBD2. Unmatched junction bases numbered 5, after V lost 4 bases and J lost 6 bases. The germline V gene encodes CDR1 SGHRS and CDR2 YFSETQ. CDR3 length equals 16 residues. In DNA, the CDR3 is TGCGCCAGCAGCATCGGGACTAGCGGGAGTGCCGGGGAGCTGTTTTTT. Protein: CASSIGTSGSAGELFF.

This rearrangement joins TRBV11-2 to TRBJ1-4, with TRBD1 matching over 8 bases. This CDR3 spans 15 amino acids. The germline gives CDR1 SGHAT, CDR2 FQNNGV. V shed 3 bases and J 0 bases; nucleotides not matched to a gene: 0. The CDR3 here is CASSLDRATNEKLFF. The CDR3 DNA reads TGTGCCAGCAGCTTGGACAGGGCAACTAATGAAAAACTGTTTTTT.

The chain uses TRBV27 and TRBJ1-1, with D hard to call. The CDR3 covers 11 residues. V shed 10 bases and J shed 5 bases, with 11 bases lying between them. Looked up from germline, CDR1 is MNHEY and CDR2 is SMNVEV (reference sequence). In nucleotides, the CDR3 is TGTGCCACCTGGACTGGGACTGAAGCTTTCTTT. Its translation: CATWTGTEAFF.

The rearrangement joins TRBV30 to TRBJ2-5; TRBD2 is a possible D gene (5 bases). This CDR3 has 15 residues. The V end was cut by 3 bases, the J end by 1 base, with 15 bases between. Per germline, CDR1 GTSNPN and CDR2 SVGIG (reference sequence). In nucleotides, the CDR3 is TGTGCCTGGAGAAACGCTCGGACTTCCCAAGAGACCCAGTACTTC. This codes for CAWRNARTSQETQYF. Supplemented by reference TRBV30 and TRBJ2-5, the full variable domain reads SQTIHQWPATLVQPVGSPLSLECTVEGTSNPNLYWYRQAAGRGLQLLFYSVGIGQISSEVPQNLSASRPQDRQFILSSKKLLLSDSGFYLCAWRNARTSQETQYFGPGTRLLVL.

This sequence joins TRBV5-1 and TRBJ2-5; D is tentatively TRBD1 or TRBD2 (7 bases each). There are 15 residues in the CDR3. V gave up 5 bases and J gave up 1 base, with 15 bases separating them. Germline V gene sequence: CDR1 SGHRS, CDR2 YFSETQ. DNA of the CDR3: TGCGCCAGCAGTAGGACCAGGGGGGGCCAAGAGACCCAGTACTTC. Its protein is CASSRTRGGQETQYF.

This clonotype has more than one count but fewer than ten. The chain combines TRBV21-1 with TRBJ2-3. TRBV21-1 is classified as a pseudogene. This CDR3 contains 16 residues. Here the CDR3 DNA reads TGTGCCAGCAGCAAAGGGACTTTTGTTAGCACAGATACGCAGTATTTT. It translates to CASSKGTFVSTDTQYF.